Listed below are T cell receptor beta chains from one sample, sequenced in a study of OX40 agonist ivuxolimab in advanced cancers. Profiling relied on immunoSEQ multiplex PCR, and the TCRdb table lists in-frame clones only, not all of them. The sample consists of roughly 15,000 clones, less than 90% of them appearing once. Sequenced here: CD4+ or CD8+ T cells sorted from blood, sampled in a trial of the OX40 agonist ivuxolimab. The receptor set was obtained from an adult with an advanced solid tumor such as melanoma, head and neck, liver or kidney cancer. The conserved cysteine and the conserved F or W are not part of the CDR3 here.

J	V	CDR3
TRBJ1-2	TRBV19	ASRGGNYGYT
TRBJ2-5	TRBV6-5	ASSATGGREETQY
TRBJ1-5	TRBV7-3	ASSSAYMADYQPQH
TRBJ2-7	TRBV10-3	AISEPGGREQY
TRBJ2-7	TRBV6-5	ASRGDGTSSYEQY
TRBJ2-7	TRBV30	AWWGQGQKSPYEQY
TRBJ1-2	TRBV6-1	ASSEVQGWSYGYT
TRBJ1-4	TRBV4-2	ASSQGSGLID
TRBJ2-7	TRBV11-2	ASIDSGHNSYEQY
TRBJ2-3	TRBV9	ASRNWEDTQY
TRBJ1-4	TRBV4-1	ASSQLAPRVEKLF
TRBJ1-5	TRBV4-1	ASSQGPAAGSQQPQH
TRBJ2-1	TRBV19	ASMAGNEQF
TRBJ2-1	TRBV6-5	ASSSTVYNEQF
TRBJ2-5	TRBV18	ASSPRGETQY
TRBJ1-1	TRBV6-1	ASSEALQGAGVNTEAF